These T cell receptor beta chains were read from a single sample in a study of PD-1 blockade in classical Hodgkin lymphoma. The assay was immunoSEQ multiplex PCR, and TCRdb's table has in-frame clones only and misses some. The sample shows 27,000 or so clones, approximately 89% of them seen only once. Specimen: CD4+ T cells from blood, collected before the fourth cycle of nivolumab. These receptors were taken from a human donor with classical Hodgkin lymphoma. Each CDR3 is given with its conserved first and last residue. A D gene is named only where the DNA matches it firmly. Where a row states a size, it is once, few, many or the class of an expanded clone; other rows omit it.

j_gene,v_gene,abundance,d_gene,CDR3nt,CDR3aa
TRBJ1-5,TRBV18,.,TRBD1,TGTGCCAGCTCACCAGGGACAGGGCGGAGCAATCAGCCCCAGCATTTT,CASSPGTGRSNQPQHF
TRBJ2-7,TRBV11-2,.,TRBD2,TGTGCCAGCAGGGGACTAGTATTGTCGCACGAGCAGTACTTC,CASRGLVLSHEQYF
TRBJ2-7,TRBV7-6,.,TRBD2,TGTGCCAGCAGCCTGGGGGGGGTGACTAGTTCCTATTCCTACGAGCAGTACTTC,CASSLGGVTSSYSYEQYF
TRBJ2-1,TRBV5-1,.,TRBD2,TGCGCCAGCAGGGGGGGACTAGCCCCGGACAATGAGCAGTTCTTC,CASRGGLAPDNEQFF
TRBJ1-2,TRBV21-1,.,.,TGTGCCAGCAGCAAAGGTCGAAGATATGGCTACACCTTC,CASSKGRRYGYTF
TRBJ1-2,TRBV30,.,.,TGTGCCTGGAGTGTAGCGGGGTTTAGGAGTGGCTACACCTTC,CAWSVAGFRSGYTF
TRBJ2-5,TRBV19,.,.,TGTGCCAGTAGTATAGGGGGAAGGGGCGAGACCCAGTACTTC,CASSIGGRGETQYF
TRBJ1-1,TRBV6-1,.,TRBD1,TGTGCCAGCAGTCGGACAGGGGCCGAAGCTTTCTTT,CASSRTGAEAFF
TRBJ2-1,TRBV29-1,.,.,TGCAGCGTTGGAATAGGGTACTCCTACAATGAGCAGTTCTTC,CSVGIGYSYNEQFF
TRBJ2-1,TRBV9,.,.,TGTGCCAGCAGCGTGAGCCCGGAGAGGCGGAGCTCCTACAATGAGCAGTTCTTC,CASSVSPERRSSYNEQFF
TRBJ1-2,TRBV20-1,few,.,TGCAGTGCTGGGGTGACTGCCTTC,CSAGVTAF
TRBJ2-1,TRBV2,once,.,TGTGCCAGCAGTGCGAGGGTAGCGGACTCCTACAATGAGCAGTTCTTC,CASSARVADSYNEQFF
TRBJ2-3,TRBV7-2,.,.,TGTGCCAGCAGCGCCCCATCGCTCCCAGATACGCAGTATTTT,CASSAPSLPDTQYF
TRBJ2-7,TRBV11-1,.,TRBD1,TGTGCCAGCAGCCCGGGACAGGGGAACTACGAGCAGTACTTC,CASSPGQGNYEQYF
TRBJ1-5,TRBV12-2,.,.,TGTGCAAGTCGGGGATGGCAGCCCCAGCATTTT,CASRGWQPQHF
TRBJ1-1,TRBV11-2,.,.,TGTGCCAGCAGCTTCCAACAGGGTTCGGGCACTGAAGCTTTCTTT,CASSFQQGSGTEAFF
TRBJ2-1,TRBV5-1,.,.,TGCGCCAGCAATTCGGAATCCCGGAGCTCCTACAATGAGCAGTTCTTC,CASNSESRSSYNEQFF
TRBJ1-4,TRBV5-1,.,TRBD1,TGCGCCAGCAGCAACGACGGACAGGGTCATTTTGAAAAACTGTTTTTT,CASSNDGQGHFEKLFF
TRBJ1-1,TRBV18,once,.,TGTGCCAGCTCATCGGTGCAGGATGCTGAAGCTTTCTTT,CASSSVQDAEAFF
TRBJ2-7,TRBV6-1,.,.,TGTGCCAGCAGTCTTAGGGGGTACTCCTACGAGCAGTACTTC,CASSLRGYSYEQYF
TRBJ1-1,TRBV5-1,.,.,TGCGCCAGCAGCTTGGGGCCCCCGGGAGAGGCTTTCTTT,CASSLGPPGEAFF
TRBJ2-1,TRBV7-9,.,TRBD2,TGTGCCAGCAGCTTAGTTGTGACTAGCGGATACAATGAGCAGTTCTTC,CASSLVVTSGYNEQFF
TRBJ1-3,TRBV11-2,.,.,TGTGCCAGCAGCTCGACGGCGGGGTACAAACGCTCTGGAAACACCATATATTTT,CASSSTAGYKRSGNTIYF
TRBJ2-5,TRBV27,once,.,TGTGCCAGCAGTCAACGACGCCAAGAGACCCAGTACTTC,CASSQRRQETQYF
TRBJ2-2,TRBV11-3,.,.,TGTGCCAGCAGCTTAGATCCTCGGACAGTCAACACCGGGGAGCTGTTTTTT,CASSLDPRTVNTGELFF
TRBJ2-1,TRBV7-9,.,TRBD2,TGTGCCAGCAGCTCCCAGCGGGAGAGCTCCTACAATGAGCAGTTCTTC,CASSSQRESSYNEQFF
TRBJ2-1,TRBV5-1,.,TRBD2,TGCGCCAGCAGCCCCGGGACTAGCGGGCAAAGCTCCTACAATGAGCAGTTCTTC,CASSPGTSGQSSYNEQFF
TRBJ2-7,TRBV4-1,.,.,TGCGCCAGCAGCCGGGGGCTAGCGGCTGACTACGAGCAGTACTTC,CASSRGLAADYEQYF
TRBJ1-5,TRBV5-4,once,.,TGTGCCAGCAGCTTCATGGCGGGGGCGGGCCCCAATCAGCCCCAGCATTTT,CASSFMAGAGPNQPQHF
TRBJ1-2,TRBV7-9,once,.,TGTGCCAGCAGCTCCCCCTCGATCAGGGGAGTGAAAAGCTACACCTTC,CASSSPSIRGVKSYTF
TRBJ1-1,TRBV30,few,TRBD1,TGTGCCTGGAGTGCCTGGACAGGGAGGACTGAAGCTTTCTTT,CAWSAWTGRTEAFF
TRBJ2-1,TRBV2,.,.,TGTGCCAGCAGTGAAGACCATGAGCAGTTCTTC,CASSEDHEQFF
TRBJ1-2,TRBV28,.,TRBD1,TGTGCCAGCAGGAGACAGGGACTTTCCTATGGCTACACCTTC,CASRRQGLSYGYTF
TRBJ2-7,TRBV10-3,.,.,TGTGCCACGACCCCCGCGGGGGCTAGCTCCTACGAGCAGTACTTC,CATTPAGASSYEQYF
TRBJ2-5,TRBV4-3,.,.,TGCGCCAGCAGCCAAGGCTTCCAAGAGACCCAGTACTTC,CASSQGFQETQYF
TRBJ2-1,TRBV29-1,.,.,TGCAGCGTTGAATTCCTTTCGATTGGGAGTGAGCAGTTCTTC,CSVEFLSIGSEQFF
TRBJ2-3,TRBV2,.,TRBD2,TGTGCCAGCGGATTTAGCGGGACGGCAGATACGCAGTATTTT,CASGFSGTADTQYF
TRBJ2-2,TRBV9,.,.,TGTGCCAGCAGCTTGGAGACACCGAACACCGGGGAGCTGTTTTTT,CASSLETPNTGELFF
TRBJ2-3,TRBV30,.,.,TGTGCCTGGAGTGCTGACACCCTCGGTAGGGATACGCAGTATTTT,CAWSADTLGRDTQYF
TRBJ2-5,TRBV6-5,.,TRBD1,TGTGCCAGCAGCCGAGGACAGGGCCAAGAGACCCAGTACTTC,CASSRGQGQETQYF
TRBJ2-5,TRBV27,.,TRBD2,TGTGCCAGCGCACCCGGACTAGCGGGAGTTGAGACCCAGTACTTC,CASAPGLAGVETQYF
TRBJ1-2,TRBV6-1,.,.,TGTGCCAGCAATGAGGGGGGCTCAGGTGTGGCGACCTATGGCTACACCTTC,CASNEGGSGVATYGYTF
TRBJ1-3,TRBV6-5,.,.,TGTGCCAGCAGCTCGACAGGCTCTGGAAACACCATATATTTT,CASSSTGSGNTIYF
TRBJ2-1,TRBV28,.,TRBD2,TGTGCCAGCAGGAGAGCGGGAGTATTAAATGAGCAGTTCTTC,CASRRAGVLNEQFF
TRBJ2-7,TRBV19,once,.,TGTGCCAGTAGTTCGTGGGACTCTTACTACGAGCAGTACTTC,CASSSWDSYYEQYF
TRBJ1-5,TRBV19,few,.,TGTGCCAGTAGTATATCTTTCGCCCAGCCCCAGCATTTT,CASSISFAQPQHF
TRBJ2-3,TRBV5-4,.,.,TGTGCCAGCAGCAAGTGGGTACAGGGCGTTACAGATACGCAGTATTTT,CASSKWVQGVTDTQYF
TRBJ2-1,TRBV5-5,.,.,TGTGCCAGCAGCTCCGGGACCCAGAGTTACAATGAGCAGTTCTTC,CASSSGTQSYNEQFF
TRBJ1-1,TRBV20-1,.,.,TGCAGTGCTCGGGGGGTTTCTGAAGCTTTCTTT,CSARGVSEAFF
TRBJ1-3,TRBV7-8,.,.,TGTGCCAGCAGCTTCACAGCCGGACAGACGAGCTCTGGAAACACCATATATTTT,CASSFTAGQTSSGNTIYF
TRBJ2-1,TRBV4-2,.,TRBD1,TGTGCCAGCACCAGGACAGGTTACAATGAGCAGTTCTTC,CASTRTGYNEQFF
TRBJ1-2,TRBV6-5,few,.,TGTGCCACTACGGACGGCGGCCGTGGCTATGGCTACACCTTC,CATTDGGRGYGYTF
TRBJ2-5,TRBV18,.,.,TGTGCCAGCTCACCCACTGGCCTCCAAGAGACCCAGTACTTC,CASSPTGLQETQYF